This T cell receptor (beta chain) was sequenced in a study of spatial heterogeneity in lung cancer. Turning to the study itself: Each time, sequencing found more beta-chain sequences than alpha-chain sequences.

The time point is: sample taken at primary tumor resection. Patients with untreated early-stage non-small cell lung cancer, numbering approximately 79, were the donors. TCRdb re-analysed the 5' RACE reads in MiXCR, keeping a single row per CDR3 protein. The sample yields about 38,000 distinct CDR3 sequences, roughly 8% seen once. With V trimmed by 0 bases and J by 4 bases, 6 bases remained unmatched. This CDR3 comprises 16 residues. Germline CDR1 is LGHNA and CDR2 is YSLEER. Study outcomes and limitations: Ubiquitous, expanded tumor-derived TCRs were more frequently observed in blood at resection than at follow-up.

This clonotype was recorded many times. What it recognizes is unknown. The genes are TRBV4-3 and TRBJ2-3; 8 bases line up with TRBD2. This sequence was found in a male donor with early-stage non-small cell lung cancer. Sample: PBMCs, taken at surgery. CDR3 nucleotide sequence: TGCGCCAGCAGCCAAGATCGGAGTAGCGGGGCAGATACGCAGTATTTT. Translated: CASSQDRSSGADTQYF.